This section outlines one T cell receptor beta chain sequence together with its context. Its antigen is unidentified. The sample is drawn from a study of cytomegalovirus exposure and HLA in healthy donors. The CDR3 contains 15 residues. V lost 3 bases and J lost 3; bases outside the gene matches: 6. Germline V CDR1 and CDR2: SGHTA, FQGNSA. Researchers ran the PCR with 60 Vbeta and 13 Jbeta primers. This table comes from immunoSEQ multiplex PCR, and its TCRdb copy is limited to in-frame clones, with some not included. Counted here are more than 140,000 clones, over 60% occurring once; the ten biggest clones make up around 2.9%. Study-wide results and limits: Roughly uniform depth of sequencing across donors was assumed in presence/absence analyses.

Sequenced material: PBMCs. This clonotype was sampled from a woman in her twenties or thirties in good health and CMV-seropositive. This chain links TRBV7-2 with TRBJ2-3; 7 bases are shared with TRBD2. The CDR3 is CASSLRGSGTDTQYF. DNA for the CDR3: TGTGCCAGCAGCTTGCGCGGGAGTGGAACAGATACGCAGTATTTT.